The 21 T cell receptor beta chains below were found in one sample sequenced in a study of blood T cells in healthy people across ages. Primers used in a second PCR of roughly 6 to 11 cycles were a sample-barcoded 5' primer and a J-beta primer mix. TCRdb reprocessed the 5' RACE reads with MiXCR, giving one entry per CDR3 protein. The top ten hold about a quarter of the sample, which has about 830,000 distinct CDR3 sequences, roughly 60% seen once. Material: blood. Receptor source: a young man in good health.

The chain links TRBV27 to TRBJ2-5; D may be TRBD2 (5 bases). Near its end, the DNA agrees better with TRBJ2-7, so the J call may be wrong. CDR3 length: 16 residues. CDR1 and CDR2 from the germline V gene are MNHEY and SMNVEV (reference sequence). The CDR3 sequence: CASSLKTGTHTYEQYF. The CDR3 nucleotides are TGTGCCAGCAGTTTAAAGACGGGAACACACACCTACGAGCAGTACTTC.

The V gene is TRBV7-2, the J gene TRBJ2-3; D may be TRBD1 or TRBD2 (6 bases each). Germline CDR1 and CDR2: SGHTA and FQGNSA. The CDR3 has 16 amino acids. The V and J ends lost 3 bases and 0 bases respectively, with 13 bases between them. The CDR3 here is CASSLVGGPSTDTQYF. The CDR3 DNA is TGTGCCAGCAGCTTGGTGGGGGGCCCTAGCACAGATACGCAGTATTTT. Combining the CDR3 with reference TRBV7-2 and TRBJ2-3 gives the whole variable domain GAGVSQSPSNKVTEKGKDVELRCDPISGHTALYWYRQSLGQGLEFLIYFQGNSAPDKSGLPSDRFSAERTGGSVSTLTIQRTQQEDSAVYLCASSLVGGPSTDTQYFGPGTRLTVL.

Concerning this clonotype itself: One junction end does not reproduce the germline sequence, and a read error may be involved. The chain has TRBV5-1 and TRBJ2-5, with D hard to call. In germline, CDR1 is SGHRS, CDR2 YFSETQ. The CDR3 runs 11 residues. CDR3 in amino acids: CASRRLETQYF. The DNA for the CDR3 is TGTGCCAGCAGGCGGTTGGAGACCCAGTACTTC.

The V gene is TRBV20-1, the J gene TRBJ2-5; 7 nucleotides agree with TRBD1. Near its end, the DNA agrees better with TRBJ2-7, so the J call may be wrong. Germline V gives CDR1 DFQATT, CDR2 SNEGSKA (reference sequence). The CDR3 totals 15 residues. As DNA, the CDR3 is TGCAGTGCTGGGAACCGGGACAGAGCCGACTACGAGCAGTACTTC. It encodes CSAGNRDRADYEQYF.

In its sample, this clonotype was seen a few times. This chain joins TRBV20-1 and TRBJ2-7, with 15 bases aligning to TRBD2. The V gene's germline CDR1 is DFQATT and CDR2 SNEGSKA (reference sequence). Unmatched junction bases numbered 11, after V lost 5 bases and J lost 3 bases. The CDR3 is made up of 17 amino acids. CDR3 nucleotides: TGCAGTGCTCATGGCGGGACTAGCGGGGGGACCTTCTACGAGCAGTACTTC. Translated: CSAHGGTSGGTFYEQYF.

This clonotype was counted a single time. Since a much larger clone is just one base distant, this may be a read error. The gene calls are TRBV6-5 and TRBJ2-1, with D unclear. The CDR3 runs to 14 residues. Trimming pared 4 bases from V and 13 bases from J, leaving 20 bases between. Germline V gene lookup returns CDR1 MNHEY and CDR2 SVGAGI. The CDR3 spells CASSSEFNRETQFF. CDR3 bases: TGTGCCAGCAGTTCCGAATTCAACCGAGAGACCCAGTTCTTC.

The chain links TRBV5-1 to TRBJ2-5; 11 bases match TRBD2. From germline, CDR1 is SGHRS and CDR2 YFSETQ. With 3 bases clipped from V and 4 bases from J, the junction kept 8 bases outside the gene matches. CDR3 length: 16 amino acids. CDR3 nucleotide sequence: TGCGCCAGCAGCTCGGGACTAGCGGCAATGGGAGAGACCCAGTACTTC. Encoded protein: CASSSGLAAMGETQYF.

About this clonotype itself: Given a much more abundant clone one base away, this may be a read error. V is TRBV18 and J is TRBJ1-6; no clear D. The V end lost 2 bases, the J end lost 8 bases, and 10 bases lay between the germline ends. Germline values: CDR1 KGHSH, CDR2 LQKENI. The CDR3 covers 14 residues. CDR3 loop: CASSPGRDDSPLHF. In DNA, the CDR3 is TGTGCCAGCTCACCAGGGAGGGATGATTCACCCCTCCACTTT.

This chain connects TRBV7-2 to TRBJ2-7; TRBD2 matches at 9 bases. The J call may be faulty, since TRBJ2-5 better matches the DNA end. The germline V gene encodes CDR1 SGHTA and CDR2 FQGNSA. This CDR3 region has 15 residues. CDR3 amino acids: CASSLHGGGAETQYF. Written as DNA, the CDR3 is TGTGCCAGCAGCTTACATGGCGGGGGGGCGGAGACCCAGTACTTC.

The rearrangement uses TRBV10-3 and TRBJ2-5, with 14 bases matching TRBD2. J was trimmed by 1 base and V by 3 bases; bases with no gene match: 1. The CDR3 covers 16 residues. Per the germline V gene, CDR1 is ENHRY and CDR2 is SYGVKD. The CDR3 spells CAISEGTSGGQETQYF. In DNA form, the CDR3 reads TGTGCCATCAGTGAAGGGACTAGCGGGGGCCAAGAGACCCAGTACTTC.

The chain links TRBV12-3 or TRBV12-4 to TRBJ2-1; the match to TRBD1 covers 12 bases. CDR3 size: 12 residues. The V and J ends lost 6 bases and 12 bases, in that order; junction bases with no gene match: 3. The chain's CDR3 is CASSRDRGRQFF. The CDR3 DNA is TGTGCCAGCAGCCGGGACAGGGGGCGGCAGTTCTTC.

V is TRBV5-1 and J is TRBJ2-5, with TRBD1 identical over 8 bases. Germline CDR1 and CDR2: SGHRS and YFSETQ. V gave up 0 bases and J gave up 4 bases; unmatched junction bases: 14. There are 18 residues in the CDR3. DNA of the CDR3: TGCGCCAGCAGCTTGGCCGATCGGACAGGGCTAGGAGGAGAGACCCAGTACTTC. Its protein is CASSLADRTGLGGETQYF.

This clonotype has a count of ten or more. This chain links TRBV12-3 or TRBV12-4 with TRBJ2-5, with D unresolved. The ends were cut back, 4 bases at V and 5 bases at J, with 11 bases in the middle. The CDR3 extends over 13 amino acids. CDR3: CASSSSRRETQYF. In nucleotides, the CDR3 is TGTGCCAGCAGTTCCTCTAGGCGGGAGACCCAGTACTTC.

Here the CDR3 reads CATSRDWGKGEQFF. The DNA for the CDR3 is TGTGCCACCAGCAGAGATTGGGGGAAGGGGGAGCAGTTCTTC. J is TRBJ2-1 and V is TRBV15; D tentatively reads TRBD1 or TRBD2 (5 bases each). The CDR3 contains 14 residues. The germline V gene encodes CDR1 LNHNV and CDR2 YYDKDF (reference sequence). V lost 0 bases to trimming and J lost 10 bases, with 13 bases between them.

The chain joins TRBV5-1 to TRBJ2-5, with 7 bases identical to TRBD1. The CDR3 extends over 15 amino acids. V lost 2 bases and J lost 1; bases outside the gene matches: 5. The germline gives CDR1 SGHRS, CDR2 YFSETQ. The DNA for the CDR3 is TGCGCCAGCAGCTTTACGGGACAGAGCCAAGAGACCCAGTACTTC. Protein sequence: CASSFTGQSQETQYF.

This clonotype was seen a single time. The chain couples TRBV20-1 to TRBJ2-5, with TRBD2 matching 8 bases. J was trimmed by 5 bases and V by 3 bases; bases with no gene match: 2. CDR1 and CDR2 (germline): DFQATT, SNEGSKA (reference sequence). The CDR3 loop spans 12 amino acids. The CDR3 loop reads CSASGGDETQYF. The CDR3 DNA sequence: TGCAGTGCTAGCGGGGGGGATGAGACCCAGTACTTC.

This chain connects TRBV5-1 to TRBJ2-5; D may be TRBD2 (5 bases). V was clipped by 0 bases and J by 5 bases, with 17 bases between them. CDR3 length equals 16 residues. Germline V gene lookup returns CDR1 SGHRS and CDR2 YFSETQ. The CDR3 coding sequence is TGCGCCAGCAGCTTGGAACTTCGACCCACGGGGGAGACCCAGTACTTC. It encodes CASSLELRPTGETQYF.

This chain connects TRBV10-2 to TRBJ2-1; D perhaps matches TRBD2 (5 bases). Between the trimmed V and J ends, which lost 6 bases and 9 bases, there was a span of 12 bases. The germline gives CDR1 WSHSY, CDR2 SAAADI. The CDR3 runs 12 residues. In DNA, the CDR3 is TGCGCCAGCAGCCAACTAGTTTTTGAGCAGTTCTTC. Its translation is CASSQLVFEQFF.

The gene calls are TRBV6-1 and TRBJ1-5; D possibly corresponds to TRBD1 (6 bases). V was clipped by 3 bases and J by 9 bases, with 6 bases between them. Germline V gene data show CDR1 as MNHNS and CDR2 as SASEGT. The CDR3 has 11 residues. In DNA form, the CDR3 reads TGTGCCAGCAGTGAGGGGGCGCCCCAGCATTTT. Residues: CASSEGAPQHF.

J is TRBJ2-4 and V is TRBV20-1, with TRBD2 matching over 7 bases. The DNA end is more similar to TRBJ2-7, so the J call may be wrong. The CDR3 sequence is 14 residues long. Looked up from germline, CDR1 is DFQATT and CDR2 is SNEGSKA (reference sequence). The CDR3 DNA reads as TGCAGTGCTAGAGTTAGCGGGTCTTCCTACGAGCAGTACTTC. This codes for CSARVSGSSYEQYF.

V usage is TRBV25-1 and J usage is TRBJ2-1, with D unclear. Germline CDR1 is MGHDK and CDR2 is SYGVNS. CDR3 size: 13 residues. Trimming cost V 6 bases and J 9 bases, with 15 bases left between them. The CDR3 nucleotides are TGTGCCAGCAGCGCCTTTGCCGGTAGTGAGCAGTTCTTC. Amino acids: CASSAFAGSEQFF.